Each of the 7 T cell receptor beta chains below was sequenced from the same sample in a study of beta chain features in type 1 diabetes. The whole isolated RNA underwent reverse transcription, so sequencing captured expressed TCRB transcripts. Repertoires were generated with immunoSEQ multiplex PCR, while TCRdb's copy carries only in-frame clones and drops some. The sample holds around 430,000 clones, roughly 30% seen once. The sample was naive CD4+ T cells from blood. These receptors were collected from a young man in good health.

The chain employs TRBV6-6 and TRBJ2-3; 11 nucleotides line up with TRBD2. The CDR3 is 13 amino acids. From germline, CDR1 is MNHNY and CDR2 SVGAGI (reference sequence). The CDR3 spells CATSGIGTDTQYF. As DNA, the CDR3 is TGTGCGACTAGCGGGATAGGCACAGATACGCAGTATTTT.

This chain links TRBV5-6 with TRBJ2-1; no reliable D call. Trimming left V 5 bases short and J 1 base short, with 19 bases between. This CDR3 spans 17 amino acids. Germline CDR1 SGHDT, CDR2 YYEEEE. In DNA form, the CDR3 reads TGTGCCAGCAGATGGGGTCCATCCCGGACGTCCTACAATGAGCAGTTCTTC. This sequence encodes CASRWGPSRTSYNEQFF. Using reference TRBV5-6 and TRBJ2-1 for the parts outside the CDR3, the full variable domain is DAGVTQSPTHLIKTRGQQVTLRCSPKSGHDTVSWYQQALGQGPQFIFQYYEEEERQRGNFPDRFSGHQFPNYSSELNVNALLLGDSALYLCASRWGPSRTSYNEQFFGPGTRLTVL.

The V gene is TRBV29-1, the J gene TRBJ2-7; 10 bases fit TRBD1. The CDR3 extends over 14 amino acids. Germline values: CDR1 SQVTM, CDR2 ANQGSEA. Trimming at V came to 5 bases and at J to 5 bases, leaving 9 bases not matched to a gene. CDR3 loop: CSVTPGQGFNEQYF. The CDR3 DNA sequence: TGCAGCGTTACACCGGGACAGGGGTTCAACGAGCAGTACTTC.

This chain uses TRBV5-1 with TRBJ2-1, with D perhaps TRBD2 (6 bases). Between the trimmed V and J ends, which lost 2 bases and 3 bases, there was a span of 9 bases. This CDR3 is 14 amino acids long. Germline lookup yields CDR1 SGHRS and CDR2 YFSETQ. The CDR3 region is CASSFRLDYNEQFF. CDR3 coding DNA: TGCGCCAGCAGCTTTAGACTAGACTACAATGAGCAGTTCTTC.

The V and J genes are TRBV9 and TRBJ2-2; D is unclear. V lost 4 bases and J 2 bases, leaving 3 bases between the germline ends. From germline, CDR1 is SGDLS and CDR2 YYNGEE. This CDR3 comprises 12 residues. CDR3 bases: TGTGCCAGCAGCATCAACACCGGGGAGCTGTTTTTT. It codes for CASSINTGELFF. Together with reference TRBV9 and TRBJ2-2, the CDR3 gives the full variable domain: DSGVTQTPKHLITATGQRVTLRCSPRSGDLSVYWYQQSLDQGLQFLIQYYNGEERAKGNILERFSAQQFPDLHSELNLSSLELGDSALYFCASSINTGELFFGEGSRLTVL.

V and J are TRBV7-2 and TRBJ2-1; 8 nucleotides match TRBD2. The CDR3 has 14 amino acids. Trimming at V came to 3 bases and at J to 4 bases, leaving 2 bases not matched to a gene. Germline assignment: CDR1 SGHTA and CDR2 FQGNSA. As DNA, the CDR3 is TGTGCCAGCAGCTTTAGCGGGGCTTACAATGAGCAGTTCTTC. Translation: CASSFSGAYNEQFF. The whole variable domain, remainder taken from reference TRBV7-2 and TRBJ2-1, is GAGVSQSPSNKVTEKGKDVELRCDPISGHTALYWYRQSLGQGLEFLIYFQGNSAPDKSGLPSDRFSAERTGGSVSTLTIQRTQQEDSAVYLCASSFSGAYNEQFFGPGTRLTVL.

This clone was seen a handful of times. The chain has TRBV30 and TRBJ2-1; TRBD2 matches at 9 bases. CDR3 length: 16 residues. V shed 0 bases, J shed 6 bases, and the junction held 9 bases outside the gene matches. Germline V lookup: CDR1 GTSNPN, CDR2 SVGIG (reference sequence). CDR3 sequence: CAWSVNPGLAFNEQFF. CDR3 nucleotides: TGTGCCTGGAGTGTCAACCCGGGACTAGCCTTCAATGAGCAGTTCTTC.